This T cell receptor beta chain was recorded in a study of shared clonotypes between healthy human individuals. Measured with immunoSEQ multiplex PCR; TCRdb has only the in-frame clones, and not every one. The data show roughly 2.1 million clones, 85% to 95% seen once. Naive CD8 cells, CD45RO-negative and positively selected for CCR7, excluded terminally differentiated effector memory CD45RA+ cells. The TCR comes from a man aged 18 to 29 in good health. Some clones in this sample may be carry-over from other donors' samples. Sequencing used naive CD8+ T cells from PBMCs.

The CDR3, as DNA: TGCGCCAGCAGCCAAGGTACTCCCCAGGGGCTGGAGACCCAGTACTTC. This codes for CASSQGTPQGLETQYF. The chain recombines TRBV4-1 with TRBJ2-5; possibly TRBD1 for D (6 bases). Trimming pared 1 base from V and 5 bases from J, leaving 17 bases between. The length of the CDR3 is 16 residues. From germline, CDR1 is MGHRA and CDR2 YSYEKL.